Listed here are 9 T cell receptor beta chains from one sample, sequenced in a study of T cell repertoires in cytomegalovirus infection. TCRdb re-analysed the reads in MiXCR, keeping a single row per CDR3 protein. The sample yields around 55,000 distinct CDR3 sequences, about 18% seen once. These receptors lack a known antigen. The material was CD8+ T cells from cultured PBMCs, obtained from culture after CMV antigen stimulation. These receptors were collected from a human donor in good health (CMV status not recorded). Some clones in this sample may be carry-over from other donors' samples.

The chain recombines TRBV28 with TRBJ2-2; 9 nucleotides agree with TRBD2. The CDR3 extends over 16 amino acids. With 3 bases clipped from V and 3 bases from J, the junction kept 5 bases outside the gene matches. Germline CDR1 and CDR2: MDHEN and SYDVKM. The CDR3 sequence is CASSFLAGRHTGELFF. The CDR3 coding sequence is TGTGCCAGCAGTTTCCTAGCGGGAAGACACACCGGGGAGCTGTTTTTT.

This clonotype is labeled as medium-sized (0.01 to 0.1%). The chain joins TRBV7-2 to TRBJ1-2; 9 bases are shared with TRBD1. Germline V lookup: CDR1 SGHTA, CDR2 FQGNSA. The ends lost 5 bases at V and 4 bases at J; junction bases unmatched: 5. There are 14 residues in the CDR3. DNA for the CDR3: TGTGCCAGCAGCCCGACAGGGGGGGGCTATGGCTACACCTTC. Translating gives CASSPTGGGYGYTF.

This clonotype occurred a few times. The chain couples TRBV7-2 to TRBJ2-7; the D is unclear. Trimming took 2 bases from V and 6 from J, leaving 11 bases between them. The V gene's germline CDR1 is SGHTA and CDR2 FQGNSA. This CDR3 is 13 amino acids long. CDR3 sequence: CASSLLVAREQYF. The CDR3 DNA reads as TGTGCCAGCAGCTTATTAGTAGCCCGCGAGCAGTACTTC.

This CDR3 is CASSFWTGGYRKSRYNEQFF. CDR3 nucleotides: TGTGCCAGCAGCTTTTGGACAGGGGGATACCGGAAGTCTCGATACAATGAGCAGTTCTTC. The chain has TRBV13 and TRBJ2-1, with TRBD1 identical over 10 bases. The CDR3 is 20 amino acids. In germline, CDR1 is PRHDT, CDR2 FYEKMQ (reference sequence). The V and J ends lost 3 bases and 4 bases, in that order; junction bases with no gene match: 18.

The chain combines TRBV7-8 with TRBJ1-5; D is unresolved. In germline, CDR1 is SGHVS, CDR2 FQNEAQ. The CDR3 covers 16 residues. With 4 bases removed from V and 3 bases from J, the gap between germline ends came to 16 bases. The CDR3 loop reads CASSSTTGHNNQPQHF. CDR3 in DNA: TGTGCCAGCAGCTCGACGACGGGTCATAACAATCAGCCCCAGCATTTT. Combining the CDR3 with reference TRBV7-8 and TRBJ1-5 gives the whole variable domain GAGVSQSPRYKVAKRGQDVALRCDPISGHVSLFWYQQALGQGPEFLTYFQNEAQLDKSGLPSDRFFAERPEGSVSTLKIQRTQQEDSAVYLCASSSTTGHNNQPQHFGDGTRLSIL.

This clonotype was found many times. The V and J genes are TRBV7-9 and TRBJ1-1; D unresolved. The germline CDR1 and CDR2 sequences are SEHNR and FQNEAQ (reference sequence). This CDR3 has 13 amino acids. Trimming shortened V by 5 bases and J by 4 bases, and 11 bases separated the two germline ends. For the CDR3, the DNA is TGTGCCAGCAGCGACCCAAGGAGCACTGAAGCTTTCTTT. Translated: CASSDPRSTEAFF.

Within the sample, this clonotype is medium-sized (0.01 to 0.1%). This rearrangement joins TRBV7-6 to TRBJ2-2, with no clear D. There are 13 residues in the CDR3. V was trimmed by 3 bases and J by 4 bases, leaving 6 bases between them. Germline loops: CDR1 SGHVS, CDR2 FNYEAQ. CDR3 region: CASSFSPTGELFF. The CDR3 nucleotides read TGTGCCAGCAGCTTTAGCCCCACCGGGGAGCTGTTTTTT.

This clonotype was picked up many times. The CDR3 region is CASSLLPVGGNGYTF. CDR3 DNA sequence: TGTGCCAGCAGTTTATTACCGGTGGGGGGCAATGGCTACACCTTC. The V and J genes are TRBV27 and TRBJ1-2; a possible D gene is TRBD1 (6 bases). Per germline, CDR1 MNHEY and CDR2 SMNVEV (reference sequence). The length of the CDR3 is 15 residues. The ends were cut back, 1 base at V and 6 bases at J, with 15 bases in the middle.

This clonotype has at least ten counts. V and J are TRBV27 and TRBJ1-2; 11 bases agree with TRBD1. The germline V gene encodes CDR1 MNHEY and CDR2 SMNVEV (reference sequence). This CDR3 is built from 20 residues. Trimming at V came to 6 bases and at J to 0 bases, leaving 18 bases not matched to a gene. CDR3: CASRRRTGGTGGSANYGYTF. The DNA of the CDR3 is TGTGCCAGCAGAAGGAGGACAGGGGGCACAGGAGGCTCAGCTAACTATGGCTACACCTTC.